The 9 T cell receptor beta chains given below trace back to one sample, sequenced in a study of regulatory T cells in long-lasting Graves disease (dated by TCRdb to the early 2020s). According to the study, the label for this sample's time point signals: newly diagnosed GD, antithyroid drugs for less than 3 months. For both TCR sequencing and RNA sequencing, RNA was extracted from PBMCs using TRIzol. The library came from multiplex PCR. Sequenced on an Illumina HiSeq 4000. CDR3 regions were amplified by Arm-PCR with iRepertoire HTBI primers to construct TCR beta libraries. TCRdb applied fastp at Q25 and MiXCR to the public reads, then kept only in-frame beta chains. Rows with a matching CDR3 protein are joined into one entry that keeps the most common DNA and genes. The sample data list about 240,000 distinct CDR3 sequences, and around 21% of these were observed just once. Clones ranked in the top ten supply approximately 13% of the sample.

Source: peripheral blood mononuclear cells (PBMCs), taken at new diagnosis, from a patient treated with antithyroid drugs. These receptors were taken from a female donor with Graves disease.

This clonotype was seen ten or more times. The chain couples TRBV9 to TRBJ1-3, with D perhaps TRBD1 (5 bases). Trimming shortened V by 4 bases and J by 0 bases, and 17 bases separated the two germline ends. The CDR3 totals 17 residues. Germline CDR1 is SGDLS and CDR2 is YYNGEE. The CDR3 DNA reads TGTGCCAGCAGCCCGCGGGAGGGCACAGGCTCTGGAAACACCATATATTTT. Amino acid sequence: CASSPREGTGSGNTIYF. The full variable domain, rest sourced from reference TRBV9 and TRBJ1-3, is DSGVTQTPKHLITATGQRVTLRCSPRSGDLSVYWYQQSLDQGLQFLIQYYNGEERAKGNILERFSAQQFPDLHSELNLSSLELGDSALYFCASSPREGTGSGNTIYFGEGSWLTVV.

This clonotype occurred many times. This CDR3 is CASREQGGQPQHF. The CDR3 DNA sequence: TGTGCCAGCAGAGAGCAGGGGGGACAGCCCCAGCATTTT. The chain uses TRBV6-1 and TRBJ1-5; 7 bases are a match to TRBD1. From germline, CDR1 is MNHNS and CDR2 SASEGT. V gave up 6 bases and J gave up 7 bases; unmatched junction bases: 6. This CDR3 spans 13 amino acids.

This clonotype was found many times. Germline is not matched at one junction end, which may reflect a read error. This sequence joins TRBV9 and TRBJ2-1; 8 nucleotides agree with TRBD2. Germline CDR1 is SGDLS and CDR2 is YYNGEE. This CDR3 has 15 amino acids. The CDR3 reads CASSQSGGSHNEQFF. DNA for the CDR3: TGTGCCAGCAGCCAGAGCGGGGGCTCCCACAATGAGCAGTTCTTC. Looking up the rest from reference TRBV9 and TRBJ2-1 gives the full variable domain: DSGVTQTPKHLITATGQRVTLRCSPRSGDLSVYWYQQSLDQGLQFLIQYYNGEERAKGNILERFSAQQFPDLHSELNLSSLELGDSALYFCASSQSGGSHNEQFFGPGTRLTVL.

The CDR3 region has the DNA TGTGCCAGCAGCGTAGCGGGAGAGACCCAGTACTTC. The encoded protein is CASSVAGETQYF. V usage is TRBV7-3 and J usage is TRBJ2-5; 7 bases fit TRBD2. CDR1 and CDR2 (germline): SGHTA, FQGTGA. The CDR3 sequence is 12 residues long. Unmatched junction bases numbered 1, after V lost 5 bases and J lost 4 bases.

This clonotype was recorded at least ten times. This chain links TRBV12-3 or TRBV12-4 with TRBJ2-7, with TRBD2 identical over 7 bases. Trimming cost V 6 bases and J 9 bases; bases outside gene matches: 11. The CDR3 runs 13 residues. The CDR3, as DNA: TGTGCCAGCAGGCTAGCGGCGGGGGACCGGCAGTACTTC. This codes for CASRLAAGDRQYF.

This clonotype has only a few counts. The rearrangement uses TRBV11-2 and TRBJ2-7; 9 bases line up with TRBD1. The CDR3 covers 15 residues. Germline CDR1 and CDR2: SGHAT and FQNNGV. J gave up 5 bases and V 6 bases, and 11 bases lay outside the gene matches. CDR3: CASRHPGTGYDEQYF. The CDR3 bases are TGTGCCAGCAGACATCCCGGGACAGGGTACGACGAGCAGTACTTC.

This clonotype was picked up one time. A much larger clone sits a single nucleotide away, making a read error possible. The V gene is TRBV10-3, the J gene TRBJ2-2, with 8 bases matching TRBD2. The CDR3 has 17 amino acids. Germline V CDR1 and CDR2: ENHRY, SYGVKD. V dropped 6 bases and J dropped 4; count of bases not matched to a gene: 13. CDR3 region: CAIRPGGAASSTGELFF. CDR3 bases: TGTGCCATCAGACCCGGGGGGGCAGCTTCGAGCACCGGGGAGCTGTTTTTT.

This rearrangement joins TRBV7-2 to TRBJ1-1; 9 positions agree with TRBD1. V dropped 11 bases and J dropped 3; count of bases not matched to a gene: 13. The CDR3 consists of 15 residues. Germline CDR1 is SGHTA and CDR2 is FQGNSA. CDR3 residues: CAWMGPGQGYTEAFF. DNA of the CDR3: TGTGCCTGGATGGGTCCGGGACAGGGCTACACTGAAGCTTTCTTT.

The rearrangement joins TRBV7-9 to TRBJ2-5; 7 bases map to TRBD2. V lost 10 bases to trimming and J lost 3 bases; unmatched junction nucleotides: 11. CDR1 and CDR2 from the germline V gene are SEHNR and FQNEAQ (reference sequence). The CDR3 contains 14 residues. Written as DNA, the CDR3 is TGTGCCACCAGAAAGGATGGGGGGGAAGAGACCCAGTACTTC. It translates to CATRKDGGEETQYF.